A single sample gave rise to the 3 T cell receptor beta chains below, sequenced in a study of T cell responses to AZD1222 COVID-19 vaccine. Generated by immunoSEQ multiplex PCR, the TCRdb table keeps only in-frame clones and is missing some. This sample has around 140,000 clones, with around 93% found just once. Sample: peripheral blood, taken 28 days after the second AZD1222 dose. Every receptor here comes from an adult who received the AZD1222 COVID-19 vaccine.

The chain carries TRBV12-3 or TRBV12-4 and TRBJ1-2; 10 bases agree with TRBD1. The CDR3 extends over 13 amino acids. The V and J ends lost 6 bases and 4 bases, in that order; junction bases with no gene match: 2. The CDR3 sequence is CASSRDRGYGYTF. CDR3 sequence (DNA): TGTGCCAGCAGCCGGGACAGGGGCTATGGCTACACCTTC.

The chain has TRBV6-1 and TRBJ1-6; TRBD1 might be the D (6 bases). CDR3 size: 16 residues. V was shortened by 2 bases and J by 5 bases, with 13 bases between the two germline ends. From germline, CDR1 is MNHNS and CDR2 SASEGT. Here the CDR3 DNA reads TGTGCCAGCAGTGAAAGGGGGGGTGGGAATAATTCACCCCTCCACTTT. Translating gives CASSERGGGNNSPLHF.

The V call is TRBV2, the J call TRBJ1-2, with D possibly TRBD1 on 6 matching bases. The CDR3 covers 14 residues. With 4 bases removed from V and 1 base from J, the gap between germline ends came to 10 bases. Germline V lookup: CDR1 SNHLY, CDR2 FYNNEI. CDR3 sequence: CASSAGQNNYGYTF. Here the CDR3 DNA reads TGTGCCAGCAGTGCTGGACAGAATAACTATGGCTACACCTTC.